Below are 27 T cell receptor beta chains sequenced from a single sample in a study of blood T cells in healthy people across ages. Primers used in a second PCR of roughly 6 to 11 cycles were a sample-barcoded 5' primer and a J-beta primer mix. TCRdb fed the 5' RACE reads into MiXCR, producing one record per CDR3 protein. This sample carries around 600,000 distinct CDR3 sequences, 40% to 55% of them seen once, and the ten largest clones take roughly 25%. Material for sequencing was blood. The receptors were sampled from a man at least 80 years old in good health.

This clonotype was counted between two and nine times. This chain uses TRBV7-9 with TRBJ1-6, with a weak D call TRBD1 (5 bases). Germline V gene data show CDR1 as SEHNR and CDR2 as FQNEAQ (reference sequence). The V and J ends lost 4 bases and 2 bases respectively, with 9 bases between them. CDR3 length: 15 amino acids. CDR3 sequence: CASSSKGTYNSPLHF. Here the CDR3 DNA reads TGTGCCAGCAGCTCCAAGGGGACCTATAATTCACCCCTCCACTTT.

This chain connects TRBV7-9 to TRBJ1-2, with D hard to call. V gave up 5 bases and J gave up 5 bases, with 15 bases separating them. Germline CDR1 SEHNR, CDR2 FQNEAQ (reference sequence). There are 14 residues in the CDR3. CDR3: CASSPLGSQYGYTF. For the CDR3, the DNA is TGTGCCAGCAGCCCCCTTGGAAGCCAATATGGCTACACCTTC.

The chain has TRBV4-1 and TRBJ1-5; unclear D gene. V shed 1 base and J shed 3 bases, with 13 bases lying between them. CDR3 length: 16 residues. Germline loops: CDR1 MGHRA, CDR2 YSYEKL. The CDR3 DNA reads TGCGCCAGCAGCCAAGTTCACAGCCCAAACAATCAGCCCCAGCATTTT. Protein product: CASSQVHSPNNQPQHF.

V and J are TRBV9 and TRBJ1-1; possibly TRBD1 for D (5 bases). Trimming took 0 bases from V and 6 from J, leaving 9 bases between them. CDR1 and CDR2 (germline): SGDLS, YYNGEE. This CDR3 region has 13 residues. CDR3 sequence (DNA): TGTGCCAGCAGCGTAGTAGGGGAGGCTGAAGCTTTCTTT. Its protein product is CASSVVGEAEAFF.

This clonotype came up many times. The chain employs TRBV6-5 and TRBJ1-6, with 8 positions matching TRBD1. Germline V CDR1 and CDR2: MNHEY, SVGAGI. The CDR3 spans 17 residues. V lost 1 base and J lost 5; bases outside the gene matches: 7. CDR3 sequence reads: CASSYWLGTGNNSPLHF. In nucleotides, the CDR3 is TGTGCCAGCAGTTACTGGTTAGGGACAGGAAATAATTCACCCCTCCACTTT.

This clonotype was picked up many times. The V call is TRBV6-6, the J call TRBJ2-1, with D hard to call. With 2 bases removed from V and 0 bases from J, the gap between germline ends came to 11 bases. This CDR3 comprises 16 residues. The germline V gene has CDR1 MNHNY and CDR2 SVGAGI (reference sequence). CDR3 nucleotide sequence: TGTGCCAGCAGTTACCCGGCGCAGAGCTCCTACAATGAGCAGTTCTTC. It yields the protein CASSYPAQSSYNEQFF.

J is TRBJ2-7 and V is TRBV29-1, with TRBD2 matching over 12 bases. CDR3 size: 14 residues. V shed 7 bases and J 7 bases; nucleotides not matched to a gene: 11. Germline values: CDR1 SQVTM, CDR2 ANQGSEA. CDR3 sequence reads: CSASRTSGDHEQYF. Here the CDR3 DNA reads TGCAGCGCGAGTCGGACTAGCGGGGACCATGAGCAGTACTTC.

This chain uses TRBV5-1 with TRBJ2-3; a weak D match, TRBD1 (6 bases). The CDR3 totals 14 residues. The V end was cut by 1 base, the J end by 2 bases, with 8 bases between. Germline CDR1 and CDR2: SGHRS and YFSETQ. The CDR3 nucleotides are TGCGCCAGCAGCTTGAGGGACACCACAGATACGCAGTATTTT. It is translated as CASSLRDTTDTQYF.

This chain uses TRBV7-2 with TRBJ2-7; D is ambiguous. Trimming cost V 1 base and J 3 bases, with 7 bases left between them. Germline CDR1 reads SGHTA; CDR2 reads FQGNSA. The CDR3 contains 13 residues. CDR3 amino acids: CASSLDRLYEQYF. Written as DNA, the CDR3 is TGTGCCAGCAGCTTAGATAGACTCTACGAGCAGTACTTC.

In the case of this clonotype: The junction and the germline gene differ at one end; a read error may be behind it. The rearrangement links TRBV20-1 to TRBJ1-1; 10 positions match TRBD1. This CDR3 spans 13 amino acids. Germline lookup yields CDR1 DFQATT and CDR2 SNEGSKA (reference sequence). The CDR3 protein is CSGRKGTGDEAFF. CDR3 sequence (DNA): TGCAGTGGTAGAAAAGGGACAGGGGATGAAGCTTTCTTT.

The V gene is TRBV10-3, the J gene TRBJ2-1; possibly TRBD1 or TRBD2 for D (5 bases each). The V end was cut by 7 bases, the J end by 5 bases, with 18 bases between. The CDR3 covers 15 residues. The germline gives CDR1 ENHRY, CDR2 SYGVKD. CDR3 coding DNA: TGTGCCATCACCAGGGCTAGCTGGAAAAACAATGAGCAGTTCTTC. It translates to CAITRASWKNNEQFF.

The chain employs TRBV7-9 and TRBJ2-3; the match to TRBD2 covers 12 bases. With 5 bases clipped from V and 4 bases from J, the junction kept 10 bases outside the gene matches. The germline V gene has CDR1 SEHNR and CDR2 FQNEAQ (reference sequence). This CDR3 region has 17 residues. The CDR3: CASSRWTSGISADTQYF. DNA for the CDR3: TGTGCCAGCAGCCGCTGGACTAGCGGGATTTCTGCAGATACGCAGTATTTT.

This clonotype was counted between two and nine times. The V gene is TRBV6-5, the J gene TRBJ1-1; the D is unclear. Germline V lookup: CDR1 MNHEY, CDR2 SVGAGI. This CDR3 is 14 amino acids long. Trimming cost V 2 bases and J 8 bases, with 15 bases left between them. CDR3 in amino acids: CASSYQTPVVEAFF. The CDR3 nucleotides read TGTGCCAGCAGTTACCAGACCCCGGTGGTAGAAGCTTTCTTT.

J is TRBJ1-5 and V is TRBV5-1; D unresolved. The germline V gene has CDR1 SGHRS and CDR2 YFSETQ. The V end was cut by 1 base, the J end by 7 bases, with 18 bases between. This CDR3 region has 16 residues. The CDR3 nucleotides are TGCGCCAGCAGCTTGAAAGGTTTGGGCCTAGGGCAGCCCCAGCATTTT. As protein: CASSLKGLGLGQPQHF.

This clonotype came up a few times. This sequence joins TRBV7-8 and TRBJ1-4, with 11 positions matching TRBD1. CDR3 length: 14 residues. Germline V gene data show CDR1 as SGHVS and CDR2 as FQNEAQ. V was pared by 4 bases and J by 10 bases, with 5 bases of the junction left unmatched. DNA for the CDR3: TGTGCCAGCAGCTCCGGGACAGGGGGGAGAAAACTGTTTTTT. Amino acids: CASSSGTGGRKLFF.

The chain combines TRBV5-1 with TRBJ2-2, with TRBD2 matching over 13 bases. V shed 3 bases, J shed 6 bases, and the junction held 8 bases outside the gene matches. Germline-derived CDR1 and CDR2 are SGHRS and YFSETQ. CDR3 length: 17 residues. CDR3 in DNA: TGCGCCAGCAGCTCCAGGACTAGCGGGGGATTCGCCGGGGAGCTGTTTTTT. Protein: CASSSRTSGGFAGELFF.

The chain uses TRBV6-1 and TRBJ2-7; maybe TRBD2 (6 bases). CDR1 is MNHNS, CDR2 SASEGT, per germline. This CDR3 contains 15 residues. With 1 base removed from V and 2 bases from J, the gap between germline ends came to 12 bases. DNA of the CDR3: TGTGCCAGCAGTGAAGTTGGAGGGCTTACCTACGAGCAGTACTTC. Its protein product is CASSEVGGLTYEQYF.

This clonotype was seen at least ten times. This chain uses TRBV6-1 with TRBJ2-3; D ambiguous. Germline assignment: CDR1 MNHNS and CDR2 SASEGT. The CDR3 sequence is 13 residues long. V lost 3 bases to trimming and J lost 2 bases, with 6 bases between them. The CDR3 DNA follows: TGTGCCAGCAGTGACGGCTCCACAGATACGCAGTATTTT. It is translated as CASSDGSTDTQYF.

This clonotype was seen a handful of times. This CDR3 reads CASRAHYQTDTQYF. As DNA, the CDR3 is TGTGCCAGCAGAGCCCATTACCAGACAGATACGCAGTATTTT. This chain uses TRBV7-2 with TRBJ2-3; D is ambiguous. Trimming removed 6 bases from V and 3 bases from J, with 13 bases in between. CDR1 is SGHTA and CDR2 is FQGNSA in the germline V gene. This CDR3 comprises 14 residues.

The chain uses TRBV28 and TRBJ2-1, with 9 positions matching TRBD1. In germline, CDR1 is MDHEN, CDR2 SYDVKM. The CDR3 totals 16 residues. The V and J ends lost 6 bases and 8 bases, in that order; junction bases with no gene match: 14. The CDR3 is CASRGTRDRVRDEQFF. The CDR3 DNA follows: TGTGCCAGCAGGGGGACTCGGGACAGGGTCAGAGATGAGCAGTTCTTC.

The chain joins TRBV27 to TRBJ1-6; D not certain. Germline loops: CDR1 MNHEY, CDR2 SMNVEV (reference sequence). Trimming cost V 5 bases and J 14 bases, with 25 bases left between them. The CDR3 runs 16 residues. CDR3 region: CASSGRASPNLRSLHF. The CDR3 DNA reads as TGTGCCAGCAGTGGGCGGGCCAGCCCTAACCTCCGATCCCTCCACTTT.

The chain employs TRBV20-1 and TRBJ1-2; a weak D match, TRBD1 (6 bases). Germline-derived CDR1 and CDR2 are DFQATT and SNEGSKA (reference sequence). The V gene lost 1 base and the J gene lost 6 bases, with 15 bases spanning the gap. This CDR3 is built from 14 residues. In DNA, the CDR3 is TGCAGTGCTAGAGGAGGGGGGGGAACGAATGGCTACACCTTC. Its protein product is CSARGGGGTNGYTF.

The V gene is TRBV24-1, the J gene TRBJ1-2; D perhaps matches TRBD1 (5 bases). Germline V lookup: CDR1 KGHDR, CDR2 SFDVKD. The V end was cut by 5 bases, the J end by 8 bases, with 11 bases between. This CDR3 contains 12 residues. DNA of the CDR3: TGTGCCACCAGTGGCCTCCAGGGAGGCTACACCTTC. Translation: CATSGLQGGYTF.

This sequence joins TRBV30 and TRBJ1-2; tentative D call: TRBD1 (6 bases). CDR1 and CDR2 (germline): GTSNPN, SVGIG (reference sequence). The CDR3 is 12 amino acids. The ends were cut back, 8 bases at V and 2 bases at J, with 12 bases in the middle. The CDR3 loop reads CARAQGNYGYTF. In DNA, the CDR3 is TGTGCCCGGGCCCAGGGGAACTATGGCTACACCTTC.

The gene calls are TRBV7-2 and TRBJ2-4; 8 nucleotides match TRBD2. V shed 2 bases, J shed 4 bases, and the junction held 7 bases outside the gene matches. The CDR3 runs 16 residues. CDR1 is SGHTA and CDR2 is FQGNSA in the germline V gene. The CDR3 reads CASSLTGGQGKNIQYF. Here the CDR3 DNA reads TGTGCCAGCAGCTTAACGGGGGGGCAAGGGAAAAACATTCAGTACTTC. Supplemented by reference TRBV7-2 and TRBJ2-4, the full variable domain reads GAGVSQSPSNKVTEKGKDVELRCDPISGHTALYWYRQSLGQGLEFLIYFQGNSAPDKSGLPSDRFSAERTGGSVSTLTIQRTQQEDSAVYLCASSLTGGQGKNIQYFGAGTRLSVL.

The V call is TRBV20-1, the J call TRBJ2-1, with TRBD2 matching over 9 bases. This CDR3 has 14 residues. J was trimmed by 3 bases and V by 3 bases; bases with no gene match: 3. Germline V CDR1 and CDR2: DFQATT, SNEGSKA (reference sequence). In nucleotides, the CDR3 is TGCAGTGCTAGTAGCGGGAGTGGCTACAATGAGCAGTTCTTC. Translation gives CSASSGSGYNEQFF.

This clonotype was recorded a few times. The J gene is TRBJ2-7, the V gene TRBV7-9; D possibly corresponds to TRBD1 (6 bases). Germline V lookup: CDR1 SEHNR, CDR2 FQNEAQ (reference sequence). V was shortened by 5 bases and J by 7 bases, with 15 bases between the two germline ends. The CDR3 runs 13 residues. The CDR3 loop is CASSPDRWREQYF. The CDR3 DNA reads as TGTGCCAGCAGCCCTGACAGGTGGAGGGAGCAGTACTTC. The whole variable domain, filled in from reference TRBV7-9 and TRBJ2-7, reads DTGVSQNPRHKITKRGQNVTFRCDPISEHNRLYWYRQTLGQGPEFLTYFQNEAQLEKSRLLSDRFSAERPKGSFSTLEIQRTEQGDSAMYLCASSPDRWREQYFGPGTRLTVT.